This T cell receptor beta chain was identified during a study of T cell repertoires in breast cancer (dated by TCRdb to 2016 to 2018). About the full investigation: Tumors, lymph nodes and peripheral blood lymphocytes from breast cancer patients, as well as peripheral blood from healthy control donors, were profiled. ER+/PR+ status was present in the majority of the 20 to 25 patient tumors that were analyzed for shared TCRs. On average, sequencing produced roughly 500,000 sequences per sample and 8 to 10 reads per input cell. Nine healthy donors, of an age range similar to that of the patients, were included as controls. After being minced and digested with Liberase and DNase, tumors and tumor-involved lymph nodes were passed through 70-um and 40-um filters. Tumor-free lymph nodes were processed without enzymatic digestion, and blood samples were separated by Ficoll. Because breast cancer has a low mutational burden and common mutations are rare, the study reasoned that TCRs shared between breast cancer patients would target shared antigens. Results the study describes overall, beyond this receptor: Shared TCRs showed TRBV7 predominance, possibly reflecting tumor recognition or mispriming bias from eight TRBV7 primers. About fourfold more TCRs were shared with matched tumor repertoires by tumor-involved sentinel lymph nodes than by tumor-free nodes (around 7.7% versus 2%). Because transcript abundance and primer differences skewed clone recovery, emulsion RT-PCR was regarded as qualitative rather than quantitative. Shared TCRs were encoded by various nucleotide sequences, which suggests selection and expansion based on antigen. Genuine antitumor clones may have been missed because singleton TCRs were discarded and only part of each tumor was sampled. Possible tumor specificity was suggested for some 17 TCR pairs that were shared across seven or more patient tumors yet rarely found in control blood.

The library came from emulsion pairing. Unpaired genes were suppressed by a second nested PCR with blocking oligos, after which a third nested PCR added Illumina adaptors and barcodes. Between roughly 4,500 and 280,000 T cells, along with C-region, Stepout and V-region primers, were included in each emulsion RT-PCR master mix. The Micellula Emulsion and Purification Kit was used to make the emulsions, and Qiagen OneStep RT-PCR reagents were used for RT-PCR. Pooled libraries were sequenced with paired-end 2 x 250 reads on an Illumina MiSeq. Per the source publication's procedure: Read pairs were joined in Galaxy and clipped at the engineered overlap into separate alpha and beta files; unclipped reads were discarded. To assign alpha-beta pairs, the researchers used CompleteTCR, a MiTCR-based pipeline that relies on an R script to link chains sharing read cluster identifiers. TCR sequences seen only once, which were about 1-3.2%, were removed as potential sequencing errors. The public sequencing data were trimmed at Q25 with fastp and processed into clonotypes with MiXCR by TCRdb, which kept only in-frame beta chains. For every CDR3 protein sequence, its rows merge into one entry that carries the most common genes and DNA. TCRdb, not the authors, supplied the V and J calls. The sample table holds approximately 4,000 distinct CDR3 sequences, of which roughly a third were seen once. The biggest ten clones account for roughly a third of the sample.

From the cysteine up to the phenylalanine, the CDR3 has a length of 15 residues. The entry retains the CDR3 DNA only, 45 bases that are in frame from base 1. CDR1 SSHAT and CDR2 FNYEAQ are derived from the germline V gene (reference sequence). There are many counts of this clonotype. This clone's antigen is unknown. The junction does not match germline at one end; this may be a read error. The study used an expanded emulsion RT-PCR method with primers for all TCR V genes to analyze paired alpha-beta TCRs of CD8+ T cells. CD8+ T cells were isolated with a CD8 positive selection kit and were then incubated overnight in 7.5 to 10 IU/mL IL-2 prior to emulsion RT-PCR.

This TCR was sampled from a pool of human donors with breast cancer or a healthy control (not recorded which). This receptor chain uses TRBV7-7 and TRBJ2-2; 9 bases in between match TRBD2. Sequenced input: CD8+ T cells. The CDR3 is CASSSTSGNTGELFF. The DNA reads as follows: TGTGCTAGCAGCTCGACTAGCGGGAACACCGGGGAGCTGTTTTTT.